The entry below gives a single TCR beta chain sequence along with its context. What it binds is not known. Produced via immunoSEQ multiplex PCR; TCRdb's table is partial and in-frame only. The sample lists 2,900 or so clones; roughly 69% were seen once. This sample is drawn from a study of PD-1 blockade in classical Hodgkin lymphoma. As for the study in general: Intravenous delivery of nivolumab at 3 mg/kg to patients occurred every 2 weeks.

Every patient had relapsed following autologous stem cell transplantation, and cohorts differed in brentuximab vedotin exposure. Applied to thawed PBMCs, magnetic negative selection was the method used to isolate CD8+ T cells. Study results and limitations: It was reported that newly diagnosed patients had less baseline TCR diversity than healthy donors. Similar baseline diversity was found in complete responders and newly diagnosed patients. At C4D1, TCR diversity had climbed significantly for CD4+ cells, though not for CD8+ cells.

This CDR3 is 14 amino acids long. Germline loops: CDR1 SGHNT, CDR2 YYREEE (reference sequence). V trimming: 4 bases; J trimming: 8 bases; junction bases outside the gene matches: 11. The source of this sequence is a human donor with classical Hodgkin lymphoma. The material was CD8+ T cells from blood, obtained at baseline. V usage is TRBV5-4 and J usage is TRBJ1-2; 7 positions match TRBD1. The CDR3 is CASSLGDSMWGYTF. CDR3 DNA sequence: TGTGCCAGCAGCCTGGGGGACAGTATGTGGGGCTACACCTTC. Full variable domain (remainder filled in from reference TRBV5-4 and TRBJ1-2): ETGVTQSPTHLIKTRGQQVTLRCSSQSGHNTVSWYQQALGQGPQFIFQYYREEENGRGNFPPRFSGLQFPNYSSELNVNALELDDSALYLCASSLGDSMWGYTFGSGTRLTVV.